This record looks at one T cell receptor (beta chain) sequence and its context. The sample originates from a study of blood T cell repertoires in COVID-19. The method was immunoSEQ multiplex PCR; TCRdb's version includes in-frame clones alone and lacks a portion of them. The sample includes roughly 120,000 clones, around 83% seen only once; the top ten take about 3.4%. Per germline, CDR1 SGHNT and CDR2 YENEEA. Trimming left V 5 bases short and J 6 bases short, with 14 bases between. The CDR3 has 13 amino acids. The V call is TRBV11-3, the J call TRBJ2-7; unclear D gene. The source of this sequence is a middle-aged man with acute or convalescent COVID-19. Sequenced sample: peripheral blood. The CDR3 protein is CASSVHAGGEQYF. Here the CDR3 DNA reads TGTGCCAGCAGCGTTCACGCCGGTGGCGAGCAGTACTTC.